Listed below are T cell receptor beta chains from one sample, sequenced in a study of blood T cell repertoires in COVID-19. Sequencing was performed with immunoSEQ multiplex PCR; in TCRdb, only in-frame clones are kept and a portion is missing. The table includes under 130,000 clones, about 90% detected once. The sequenced sample consisted of peripheral blood. These TCRs come from a woman in her sixties or seventies with acute or convalescent COVID-19. The CDR3 runs from the conserved cysteine through the conserved F or W. The order of the fields is V gene, D gene, J gene, CDR3 protein. The D gene is left open where the match is weak.

V gene: TRBV6-1
D gene: -
J gene: TRBJ2-6
CDR3 protein: CASSEQVVGAGANVLTF

V gene: TRBV11-3
D gene: -
J gene: TRBJ2-5
CDR3 protein: CASSLEETQYF

V gene: TRBV11-3
D gene: TRBD2
J gene: TRBJ2-1
CDR3 protein: CASSISGRPYNEQFF

V gene: TRBV19
D gene: TRBD1
J gene: TRBJ1-2
CDR3 protein: CASSSGQGKDGYTF

V gene: TRBV2
D gene: -
J gene: TRBJ1-1
CDR3 protein: CASSEVGTEYTEAFF

V gene: TRBV3-1/TRBV3-2
D gene: TRBD2
J gene: TRBJ2-1
CDR3 protein: CASSQDTAGGSEQFF

V gene: TRBV30
D gene: TRBD1
J gene: TRBJ1-2
CDR3 protein: CAVYLPDRGDYGYTF

V gene: TRBV12-5
D gene: -
J gene: TRBJ2-2
CDR3 protein: CASGLLPLYTGELFF

V gene: TRBV24-1
D gene: -
J gene: TRBJ1-2
CDR3 protein: CATSFDSHFYGYTF

V gene: TRBV5-1
D gene: TRBD2
J gene: TRBJ2-1
CDR3 protein: CATSGLAGVGEQFF

V gene: TRBV7-2
D gene: -
J gene: TRBJ1-1
CDR3 protein: CASSPTRHLTEAFF

V gene: TRBV3-1/TRBV3-2
D gene: -
J gene: TRBJ1-2
CDR3 protein: CASSQGPLTGYTF

V gene: TRBV5-1
D gene: -
J gene: TRBJ1-2
CDR3 protein: CASSLGVAYGYTF

V gene: TRBV5-1
D gene: TRBD2
J gene: TRBJ2-1
CDR3 protein: CASSKPGLAGPNEQFF

V gene: TRBV7-3
D gene: -
J gene: TRBJ2-2
CDR3 protein: CASRLTRGDSGELFF

V gene: TRBV3-1/TRBV3-2
D gene: TRBD1
J gene: TRBJ2-4
CDR3 protein: CASSLSGTRGNIQYF

V gene: TRBV5-4
D gene: -
J gene: TRBJ1-5
CDR3 protein: CASSLAGENQPQHF

V gene: TRBV7-8
D gene: -
J gene: TRBJ2-1
CDR3 protein: CASSLHSLDRGEQFF

V gene: TRBV24-1
D gene: TRBD2
J gene: TRBJ2-5
CDR3 protein: CATSGIAGEETQYF

V gene: TRBV5-1
D gene: -
J gene: TRBJ1-2
CDR3 protein: CASSLDLQGRGYTF

V gene: TRBV5-1
D gene: -
J gene: TRBJ2-7
CDR3 protein: CASSLRSVRDSQSYEQYF

V gene: TRBV7-2
D gene: TRBD1
J gene: TRBJ1-1
CDR3 protein: CASSLFPQGQAFF

V gene: TRBV6-5
D gene: -
J gene: TRBJ1-1
CDR3 protein: CASSDRRNTEAFF

V gene: TRBV3-1/TRBV3-2
D gene: -
J gene: TRBJ1-2
CDR3 protein: CASSQRGSSNYGYTF

V gene: TRBV3-1/TRBV3-2
D gene: TRBD2
J gene: TRBJ2-3
CDR3 protein: CASSQVLGGLAVDTQYF

V gene: TRBV5-4
D gene: TRBD1
J gene: TRBJ1-2
CDR3 protein: CASSAGTGVPYGYTF

V gene: TRBV27
D gene: -
J gene: TRBJ2-3
CDR3 protein: CASSSQSRGLTTQYF

V gene: TRBV15
D gene: TRBD2
J gene: TRBJ2-5
CDR3 protein: CATSRDPLAGVYF

V gene: TRBV7-8
D gene: -
J gene: TRBJ2-5
CDR3 protein: CASSLPGTAETQYF

V gene: TRBV3-1/TRBV3-2
D gene: -
J gene: TRBJ2-7
CDR3 protein: CASSQDLSEQYF

V gene: TRBV27
D gene: -
J gene: TRBJ1-1
CDR3 protein: CASSFHQKNTEAFF

V gene: TRBV14
D gene: -
J gene: TRBJ1-2
CDR3 protein: CASSQGQHGDYGYTF

V gene: TRBV12-3/TRBV12-4
D gene: -
J gene: TRBJ1-6
CDR3 protein: CASRGAVGSPLHF

V gene: TRBV14
D gene: -
J gene: TRBJ1-3
CDR3 protein: CASSLAGSSGNTIYF

V gene: TRBV5-1
D gene: -
J gene: TRBJ1-1
CDR3 protein: CASHAAGTSNTEAFF

V gene: TRBV24-1
D gene: TRBD2
J gene: TRBJ2-2
CDR3 protein: CATSDPRGAGELFF

V gene: TRBV18
D gene: -
J gene: TRBJ1-6
CDR3 protein: CASSPRGVGTASPLHF

V gene: TRBV7-6
D gene: -
J gene: TRBJ2-3
CDR3 protein: CASSRGLTQADTQYF

V gene: TRBV11-2
D gene: TRBD2
J gene: TRBJ2-7
CDR3 protein: CASSLPGTSGTHWAYEQYF

V gene: TRBV30
D gene: TRBD2
J gene: TRBJ2-1
CDR3 protein: CAWSVSSGNEQFF

V gene: TRBV5-1
D gene: TRBD1
J gene: TRBJ1-1
CDR3 protein: CASSSPGADRGNTEAFF

V gene: TRBV6-1
D gene: TRBD1
J gene: TRBJ1-2
CDR3 protein: CASSEPGTVEGYTF

V gene: TRBV28
D gene: TRBD2
J gene: TRBJ2-3
CDR3 protein: CASSPSGKVQYF

V gene: TRBV30
D gene: TRBD1
J gene: TRBJ1-5
CDR3 protein: CAWSRQGDQPQHF

V gene: TRBV5-1
D gene: -
J gene: TRBJ2-3
CDR3 protein: CASRTSSRTDTQYF

V gene: TRBV27
D gene: -
J gene: TRBJ2-2
CDR3 protein: CASSLLAAGPNTGELFF